These 25 T cell receptor beta chains were all obtained from the same sample, sequenced in a study of CD8 T cells in Susac syndrome. RNA totalling 0.5 to 1 ug underwent reverse transcription with random hexamers. MiXCR, run by TCRdb on the immunoSEQ multiplex PCR reads, gives a single entry per CDR3 protein. The table lists 55,000 to 70,000 distinct CDR3 sequences, 95% of them singletons. The specimen sequenced was CD8+ T cells from PBMCs. These receptors came from a human donor in good health.

The chain employs TRBV29-1 and TRBJ2-1, with 7 bases fitting TRBD1. With V trimmed by 7 bases and J by 0 bases, 6 bases remained unmatched. This CDR3 region has 14 residues. Germline V lookup: CDR1 SQVTM, CDR2 ANQGSEA. CDR3 DNA sequence: TGCAGCGCTAAGACAGGGAACTCCTACAATGAGCAGTTCTTC. This encodes CSAKTGNSYNEQFF.

Note on this clonotype: Its ends do not fully match the called genes, so a read error is possible. The chain has TRBV5-1 and TRBJ2-1; TRBD1 or TRBD2 may be the D gene (6 bases each). The CDR3 loop spans 12 amino acids. From germline, CDR1 is SGHRS and CDR2 YFSETQ. The CDR3 reads CASSLEGHLQFF. The CDR3 DNA reads TGCGCCAGCAGTTTGGAGGGACACCTCCAGTTCTTC.

The chain has TRBV4-1 and TRBJ1-5; 7 positions agree with TRBD1. This CDR3 contains 16 residues. V lost 2 bases and J lost 0; bases outside the gene matches: 4. Germline loops: CDR1 MGHRA, CDR2 YSYEKL. This CDR3 reads CASSQTTGYSNQPQHF. The CDR3 DNA sequence: TGCGCCAGCAGCCAAACGACAGGGTATAGCAATCAGCCCCAGCATTTT.

This CDR3 is CSVRGGQDSETQYF. DNA for the CDR3: TGCAGCGTTAGGGGGGGGCAGGACTCGGAGACCCAGTACTTC. This chain joins TRBV29-1 and TRBJ2-5; TRBD2 might be the D (7 bases). The CDR3 is made up of 14 amino acids. The germline V and J ends were trimmed by 5 bases and 5 bases, with 18 bases remaining between them. Germline loops: CDR1 SQVTM, CDR2 ANQGSEA.

This chain links TRBV4-1 with TRBJ2-1; 7 nucleotides agree with TRBD2. The trim removed 3 bases at V and 10 bases at J, leaving 9 bases unmatched. The length of the CDR3 is 14 residues. The germline CDR1 and CDR2 sequences are MGHRA and YSYEKL. Written as DNA, the CDR3 is TGCGCCAGCAGCCACCCTGGACTAGTTGGCGAGCAGTTCTTC. Protein: CASSHPGLVGEQFF.

J is TRBJ1-1 and V is TRBV7-6; D call uncertain. V was pared by 2 bases and J by 4 bases, with 11 bases between. Germline CDR1 reads SGHVS; CDR2 reads FNYEAQ. This CDR3 comprises 14 residues. CDR3 nucleotides: TGTGCCAGCAGCTTAAAAGGGTCATTCACTGAAGCTTTCTTT. Translation: CASSLKGSFTEAFF.

The genes are TRBV28 and TRBJ2-5; 7 bases fit TRBD1. Germline lookup yields CDR1 MDHEN and CDR2 SYDVKM. The V gene end was trimmed by 10 bases and the J gene end by 3 bases; junction bases not matched to a gene: 8. The CDR3 contains 13 residues. In nucleotides, the CDR3 is TGTGCCACCTGGACAGGAAGGGAAGAGACCCAGTACTTC. This codes for CATWTGREETQYF.

The chain links TRBV20-1 to TRBJ2-2; 7 nucleotides agree with TRBD2. Germline V lookup: CDR1 DFQATT, CDR2 SNEGSKA (reference sequence). The CDR3 contains 11 residues. With 7 bases clipped from V and 5 bases from J, the junction kept 1 base outside the gene matches. The CDR3 DNA reads as TGCAGTGTGGGGGGGACCGGGGAGCTGTTTTTT. Its protein product is CSVGGTGELFF.

V gene TRBV6-2 or TRBV6-3 combines with J gene TRBJ2-1; tentative D call: TRBD1 (6 bases). Per germline, CDR1 MNHEY and CDR2 SVGEGT. V was pared by 6 bases and J by 1 base, with 13 bases between. CDR3 length equals 15 residues. The CDR3 region is CASSHERGSYNEQFF. In nucleotides, the CDR3 is TGTGCCAGCAGCCATGAAAGGGGGTCCTACAATGAGCAGTTCTTC.

This chain links TRBV2 with TRBJ1-5; D unresolved. CDR3 size: 12 residues. The V end lost 6 bases, the J end lost 7 bases, and 10 bases lay between the germline ends. Germline CDR1 reads SNHLY; CDR2 reads FYNNEI. The CDR3 nucleotides read TGTGCCAGCAGGTTGGGTTACCAGCCCCAGCATTTT. Its protein is CASRLGYQPQHF.

The CDR3: CASSSAGGSGETQYF. CDR3 nucleotides: TGTGCCAGCAGTTCCGCAGGAGGGAGCGGAGAGACCCAGTACTTC. The rearrangement uses TRBV12-3 or TRBV12-4 and TRBJ2-5; tentative D call: TRBD2 (6 bases). The CDR3 is 15 amino acids. Trimming took off 4 bases at V and 4 bases at J, with 16 bases between the two ends.

The chain couples TRBV7-3 to TRBJ2-1, with TRBD1 matching 9 bases. V was clipped by 3 bases and J by 3 bases; unmatched bases: 3. The CDR3 loop spans 15 amino acids. Germline V gives CDR1 SGHTA, CDR2 FQGTGA. The CDR3 nucleotides read TGTGCCAGCAGCTTGGAGGGACAGGGCTACAATGAGCAGTTCTTC. It is translated as CASSLEGQGYNEQFF.

V gene TRBV7-9 combines with J gene TRBJ1-1; TRBD1 might be the D (6 bases). Germline values: CDR1 SEHNR, CDR2 FQNEAQ (reference sequence). The CDR3 covers 14 residues. V lost 2 bases, J lost 1 base, and 8 bases lay in between. The CDR3 sequence is CASSLPDRNTEAFF. CDR3 nucleotides: TGTGCCAGCAGCTTACCGGACAGGAACACTGAAGCTTTCTTT.

The chain uses TRBV27 and TRBJ2-1; D is unclear. This CDR3 has 15 residues. Germline CDR1 is MNHEY and CDR2 is SMNVEV (reference sequence). The germline V and J ends were trimmed by 0 bases and 8 bases, with 14 bases remaining between them. The CDR3 spells CASSLSDGWQDEQFF. The CDR3 nucleotides are TGTGCCAGCAGTTTATCGGATGGCTGGCAGGATGAGCAGTTCTTC.

This chain joins TRBV29-1 and TRBJ2-2, with D possibly matching TRBD2 (6 bases). V dropped 4 bases and J dropped 0 bases, with 15 bases sitting between them. The CDR3 contains 16 residues. The V gene's germline CDR1 is SQVTM and CDR2 ANQGSEA. Here the CDR3 reads CSVAGGNRANTGELFF. CDR3 nucleotides: TGCAGCGTTGCCGGGGGTAACCGCGCGAACACCGGGGAGCTGTTTTTT.

The chain is built from TRBV18 and TRBJ2-7; D is perhaps TRBD1 (5 bases). Germline loops: CDR1 KGHSH, CDR2 LQKENI. V lost 3 bases, J lost 0 bases, and 6 bases lay in between. The CDR3 contains 13 residues. In DNA, the CDR3 is TGTGCCAGCTCACCTGACAGCTCCTACGAGCAGTACGTC. Its protein is CASSPDSSYEQYV.

This rearrangement joins TRBV6-5 to TRBJ1-5; TRBD1 agrees at 8 bases. After removal of 2 bases from V and 7 bases from J, the junction contained 10 bases not matched to a gene. The CDR3 sequence is 16 residues long. Germline CDR1 and CDR2: MNHEY and SVGAGI. CDR3 bases: TGTGCCAGCAGTTACGCCTCCCAGGGGGCTAGACAGCCCCAGCATTTT. It specifies CASSYASQGARQPQHF.

The genes are TRBV7-6 and TRBJ2-7; D is unclear. CDR3 length: 14 residues. Germline V lookup: CDR1 SGHVS, CDR2 FNYEAQ. V was pared by 5 bases and J by 1 base, with 12 bases between. The CDR3 region has the DNA TGTGCCAGCAGCACACGGACGGATTCCTACGAGCAGTACTTC. Translated: CASSTRTDSYEQYF.

This clonotype was seen just once. The chain is built from TRBV2 and TRBJ1-1; unclear D gene. The germline CDR1 and CDR2 sequences are SNHLY and FYNNEI. Between the trimmed V and J ends, which lost 4 bases and 1 base, there was a span of 13 bases. The CDR3 spans 15 residues. This CDR3 reads CASSADAQRNTEAFF. The CDR3 bases are TGTGCCAGCAGTGCCGACGCCCAGAGGAACACTGAAGCTTTCTTT.

The chain is built from TRBV6-1 and TRBJ1-6; weak D call: TRBD1 (6 bases). The CDR3 contains 16 residues. Trimming pared 9 bases from V and 0 bases from J, leaving 15 bases between. CDR1 MNHNS and CDR2 SASEGT come from the germline V gene. This CDR3 is CASRDIRSSYNSPLHF. The CDR3 bases are TGTGCCAGTCGGGACATTAGGAGCTCCTATAATTCACCCCTCCACTTT.

This chain uses TRBV7-9 with TRBJ1-4; TRBD1 might be the D (5 bases). This CDR3 region has 15 residues. Looked up from germline, CDR1 is SEHNR and CDR2 is FQNEAQ (reference sequence). Trimming removed 5 bases from V and 5 bases from J, with 15 bases in between. CDR3 sequence (DNA): TGTGCCAGCAGCAGGCGCGCGACAGAGAATGAAAAACTGTTTTTT. This encodes CASSRRATENEKLFF. Supplemented by reference TRBV7-9 and TRBJ1-4, the full variable domain reads DTGVSQNPRHKITKRGQNVTFRCDPISEHNRLYWYRQTLGQGPEFLTYFQNEAQLEKSRLLSDRFSAERPKGSFSTLEIQRTEQGDSAMYLCASSRRATENEKLFFGSGTQLSVL.

The rearrangement links TRBV25-1 to TRBJ1-2; 8 bases are shared with TRBD1. This CDR3 is 12 amino acids long. The germline CDR1 and CDR2 sequences are MGHDK and SYGVNS. The junction had 5 bases not matched to a gene; V was cut back by 6 bases and J by 8 bases. The DNA for the CDR3 is TGTGCCAGCAGGACAGGGGCTATCGGCTACACCTTC. This translates into CASRTGAIGYTF.

This sequence joins TRBV7-9 and TRBJ1-2; D is undetermined. V was trimmed by 5 bases and J by 4 bases, leaving 14 bases between them. The CDR3 is 14 amino acids. CDR1 is SEHNR and CDR2 is FQNEAQ in the germline V gene (reference sequence). The CDR3 region is CASSGWAVLYGYTF. The DNA for the CDR3 is TGTGCCAGCAGCGGGTGGGCGGTCCTCTATGGCTACACCTTC.

The chain is built from TRBV20-1 and TRBJ2-7; D unresolved. Germline V gives CDR1 DFQATT, CDR2 SNEGSKA (reference sequence). The CDR3 consists of 13 residues. V was pared by 0 bases and J by 0 bases, with 6 bases between. CDR3 sequence reads: CSARETASYEQYF. DNA for the CDR3: TGCAGTGCTAGAGAGACCGCCTCCTACGAGCAGTACTTC.

The V and J genes are TRBV5-4 and TRBJ2-5; D is ambiguous. The germline CDR1 and CDR2 sequences are SGHNT and YYREEE (reference sequence). This CDR3 is 13 amino acids long. Trimming removed 3 bases from V and 4 bases from J, with 10 bases in between. The CDR3 bases are TGTGCCAGCAGCTCGGGCGGTGTAGAGACCCAGTACTTC. Amino acids: CASSSGGVETQYF. The full variable domain, with the rest looked up from reference TRBV5-4 and TRBJ2-5, is ETGVTQSPTHLIKTRGQQVTLRCSSQSGHNTVSWYQQALGQGPQFIFQYYREEENGRGNFPPRFSGLQFPNYSSELNVNALELDDSALYLCASSSGGVETQYFGPGTRLLVL.